This is a list of T cell receptor beta chains from one sample in a study of cytomegalovirus exposure and HLA in healthy donors. Here immunoSEQ multiplex PCR was the method, and the copy in TCRdb shows in-frame clones only, minus some. The table includes 95,000 to 150,000 clones, around three quarters detected once. The sequencing sample was made of PBMCs. The receptors shown here come from a female donor in good health and CMV-seronegative. The CDR3 runs from the conserved cysteine through the conserved F or W. D genes are given only for firm matches. Size is omitted from some rows. Given values are once, few, many or a class for expanded clones.

V gene	J gene	D gene	clone size	CDR3 protein	CDR3 DNA
TRBV19	TRBJ1-5	TRBD1	NA	CASSLRGQGLRPQHF	TGTGCCAGTAGCCTACGGGGACAGGGCTTACGGCCCCAGCATTTT
TRBV4-1	TRBJ1-6	NA	NA	CASRAAASSYNSPLHF	TGCGCCAGCAGGGCCGCTGCCAGCTCCTATAATTCACCCCTCCACTTT
TRBV29-1	TRBJ2-2	NA	once	CSGQGRGTGELFF	TGCAGCGGGCAGGGGAGGGGAACCGGGGAGCTGTTTTTT
TRBV9	TRBJ2-1	TRBD2	NA	CASTVGLAGGETRYNEQFF	TGTGCCAGCACCGTCGGACTAGCGGGAGGGGAGACCCGTTACAATGAGCAGTTCTTC
TRBV5-4	TRBJ1-1	TRBD1	few	CASSLRDRVSTEAFF	TGTGCCAGCAGCCTCCGGGACAGGGTCAGTACTGAAGCTTTCTTT
TRBV5-4	TRBJ2-3	NA	once	CASSFSLTTTTDTQYF	TGTGCCAGCAGCTTCTCGCTGACTACTACCACAGATACGCAGTATTTT
TRBV11-2	TRBJ1-5	NA	NA	CASSILWDTNQPQHF	TGTGCCAGCAGCATCCTCTGGGACACCAATCAGCCCCAGCATTTT
TRBV7-9	TRBJ1-3	TRBD1	NA	CASSPNRDRFSGNTIYF	TGTGCCAGCAGCCCTAACCGGGACAGGTTCTCTGGAAACACCATATATTTT
TRBV7-9	TRBJ2-5	TRBD1	NA	CASSSPGQGQETQYF	TGTGCCAGCAGCTCCCCGGGACAGGGGCAAGAGACCCAGTACTTC
TRBV5-5	TRBJ1-3	NA	NA	CASSFGQGSGNTIYF	TGTGCCAGCAGCTTCGGACAAGGCTCTGGAAACACCATATATTTT
TRBV29-1	TRBJ2-6	TRBD1	NA	CSVEQGAGGANVLTF	TGCAGCGTTGAACAGGGGGCAGGTGGGGCCAACGTCCTGACTTTC
TRBV2	TRBJ1-5	TRBD1	once	CASSEAWGTGDQPQHF	TGTGCCAGCAGTGAAGCGTGGGGGACAGGGGATCAGCCCCAGCATTTT
TRBV27	TRBJ2-2	TRBD1	few	CASSLEWRAGTGWNTGELFF	TGTGCCAGCAGTTTGGAGTGGAGGGCCGGGACAGGGTGGAACACCGGGGAGCTGTTTTTT
TRBV4-1	TRBJ2-7	NA	NA	CASSQERQIWTYEQYF	TGCGCCAGCAGCCAAGAACGACAGATATGGACCTACGAGCAGTACTTC
TRBV7-3	TRBJ2-1	TRBD2	NA	CASSPSGTSGINEQFF	TGTGCCAGCAGCCCCTCCGGGACTAGCGGGATAAATGAGCAGTTCTTC
TRBV18	TRBJ2-7	TRBD2	NA	CASSPTSGGTYEQYF	TGTGCCAGCTCACCGACCAGCGGGGGGACCTACGAGCAGTACTTC
TRBV28	TRBJ2-5	TRBD2	NA	CASSSTSVETQYF	TGTGCCAGCAGCTCGACTAGCGTAGAGACCCAGTACTTC
TRBV18	TRBJ2-3	NA	once	CATRTGEGVRDTQYF	TGTGCCACGAGAACCGGGGAAGGTGTCCGGGATACGCAGTATTTT
TRBV28	TRBJ2-3	TRBD1	NA	CASSLPDRISTDTQYF	TGTGCCAGCAGTCTCCCGGACAGGATCAGCACAGATACGCAGTATTTT
TRBV2	TRBJ1-4	NA	NA	CASSGEQGTNEKLFF	TGTGCCAGCAGTGGGGAGCAGGGGACAAATGAAAAACTGTTTTTT
TRBV7-3	TRBJ2-1	TRBD2	NA	CASSLRLAGVGPTPFF	TGTGCCAGCAGCCTTAGACTAGCGGGAGTGGGACCCACACCGTTCTTC
TRBV7-3	TRBJ2-4	NA	once	CASRSPLGQGAGGGGKNIQYF	TGTGCCAGCAGGAGCCCCCTGGGACAGGGAGCGGGAGGCGGTGGCAAAAACATTCAGTACTTC
TRBV5-5	TRBJ2-3	NA	NA	CASSPWRALTDTQYF	TGTGCCAGCAGCCCTTGGAGGGCCCTCACAGATACGCAGTATTTT
TRBV4-2	TRBJ2-7	NA	NA	CASSQDREQYF	TGTGCCAGCAGCCAAGACAGGGAGCAGTACTTC
TRBV28	TRBJ2-7	TRBD2	NA	CASAKVLPTSGSLNEQYF	TGTGCCAGCGCCAAGGTCTTACCGACTAGCGGGAGTCTCAACGAGCAGTACTTC
TRBV20-1	TRBJ2-1	NA	NA	CSADGGVEQFF	TGCAGTGCAGACGGAGGGGTCGAGCAGTTCTTC
TRBV5-1	TRBJ2-2	NA	NA	CASSPYPGAGSGGELFF	TGCGCCAGCAGCCCCTACCCCGGTGCGGGTTCGGGCGGGGAGCTGTTTTTT
TRBV28	TRBJ2-7	NA	few	CASSRVGTEQYF	TGTGCCAGCAGCCGTGTAGGGACTGAGCAGTACTTC
TRBV28	TRBJ1-5	NA	NA	CASNRQYGQPQHF	TGTGCCAGCAACCGACAGTACGGGCAGCCCCAGCATTTT
TRBV25-1	TRBJ2-5	TRBD2	NA	CASSESGGLEETQYF	TGTGCCAGCAGTGAATCCGGGGGGTTGGAGGAGACCCAGTACTTC
TRBV5-6	TRBJ1-3	NA	NA	CASSHSDFSGNTIYF	TGTGCCAGCAGCCACAGTGATTTCTCTGGAAACACCATATATTTT
TRBV6-4	TRBJ2-7	NA	NA	CARTMGRPYEQYF	TGTGCCAGAACTATGGGGAGGCCCTACGAGCAGTACTTC
TRBV4-1	TRBJ1-1	NA	few	CASSQGAGEAFF	TGCGCCAGCAGCCAGGGGGCAGGGGAAGCTTTCTTT
TRBV4-2	TRBJ2-7	TRBD1	few	CASSQELGTAYEQYF	TGTGCCAGCAGCCAAGAACTCGGGACAGCGTACGAGCAGTACTTC
TRBV28	TRBJ2-5	TRBD2	NA	CATSLAGGETQYF	TGTGCCACCTCACTAGCGGGAGGGGAGACCCAGTACTTC
TRBV2	TRBJ1-3	NA	NA	CASSLQSGNTIYF	TGTGCCAGCAGTCTACAGTCTGGAAACACCATATATTTT
TRBV7-9	TRBJ2-7	NA	NA	CASSLFGRYEQYF	TGTGCCAGCAGCTTGTTCGGTAGATACGAGCAGTACTTC
TRBV30	TRBJ2-1	TRBD2	NA	CAASGRAYNEQFF	TGTGCCGCCAGCGGGAGGGCCTACAATGAGCAGTTCTTC
TRBV5-4	TRBJ2-3	NA	NA	CASSLTGDTDTQYF	TGTGCCAGCAGCTTAACGGGAGACACAGATACGCAGTATTTT
TRBV6-1	TRBJ2-7	NA	NA	CASSVMAGEQYF	TGTGCCAGCAGTGTTATGGCAGGCGAGCAGTACTTC